This T cell receptor beta chain is from a study of T cell responses to AZD1222 COVID-19 vaccine. Sequencing was performed with immunoSEQ multiplex PCR; in TCRdb, only in-frame clones are kept and a portion is missing. The sample comprises fewer than 110,000 clones, roughly 90% of which are singletons, and 15% to 20% rests with the top ten. This CDR3 is 16 amino acids long. J gave up 3 bases and V 4 bases, and 6 bases lay outside the gene matches. The germline V gene encodes CDR1 MNHEY and CDR2 SVGEGT. The sample consisted of peripheral blood, taken on day 0 of AZD1222 vaccination. The chain uses TRBV6-2 or TRBV6-3 and TRBJ2-2; TRBD2 matches at 9 bases. The receptor's source is an adult in good health. This chain's CDR3 is CASSSTGTSHTGELFF. DNA for the CDR3: TGTGCCAGCAGTTCCACCGGGACTAGCCACACCGGGGAGCTGTTTTTT.